The text below deals with one TCR beta chain. This clonotype was counted a few times. The clone's antigen remains unknown. The input lacks base qualities; no much larger clone sits a single base away. Systemically healthy Caucasian individuals from Russia, around 39 in total and aged about 6 to 90 years, were included as donors. Each donor gave ten milliliters of peripheral blood, collected into EDTA-treated Vacutainer tubes. PBMCs were isolated by Ficoll-Paque density-gradient centrifugation, with at least 6 million obtained per sample. Total RNA was extracted from PBMCs with Trizol reagent, with at least 6 micrograms obtained per sample. For every donor, an aliquot of PBMCs went through flow cytometry to measure the percentages of naive CD45RAhigh/CD27high T cells. The source of the sample is a study of blood T cells in healthy people across ages (dated by TCRdb to about 2015). The study in broad terms: In model experiments, template switching captured about one uniquely barcoded TCR beta cDNA molecule for every two T cells. The study measured age-related changes in TCR beta repertoire diversity using deep sequencing normalized with unique cDNA molecular identifiers. The donors were divided into four age groups: young (average about 16 years), middle-aged (about 39), aged (around 59) and long-lived (about 79). Using the same blood draw, the study looked at two additional independent replicas of 1 million unique cDNA reads for two donors, one aged 18 to 30 and the other aged 80 or older. Paper-wide results and their limitations: Because donor CMV infection status was unknown, age-related changes in expanded clonotypes were potentially confounded. Estimates of total diversity based on one million sequenced T cells were considered lower bounds and underestimates. Compared with the aged group, the long-lived group had more naive CD4+ T cells, fewer expanded clones and increased TCR diversity, suggesting age selection. Because profiling used bulk unsorted PBMCs, naive and antigen-experienced compartments could not be compared conclusively. As age increased, observed TCR beta diversity per million T cells dropped in a roughly linear way, and a significant reduction was already evident by age 40. The percentage of naive T cells measured by flow cytometry correlated strongly with observed TCR beta diversity.

Reading from cysteine to phenylalanine, the CDR3 counts 12 amino acids. Just the 36-base CDR3 DNA is kept, in frame starting at base 1. Trimming removed 3 bases from V and 1 base from J, leaving 4 bases between the germline ends. Looking up the germline V gene yields CDR1 SQVTM and CDR2 ANQGSEA. Library generation was performed with 5' RACE. Sequencing took place on an Illumina HiSeq 2500. The second PCR ran for roughly 6 to 11 cycles and used a J-beta primer mix along with a sample-barcoded 5' primer. Each TCR beta cDNA molecule received a unique molecular identifier from a template-switch 5' adaptor carrying 12 random nucleotides. At least 3 million CDR3-containing paired-end reads were obtained from each sample. First-strand cDNA was synthesized from all RNA with the Mint cDNA synthesis kit, primed by a TRBC-specific oligonucleotide. All cDNA was treated with uracil-DNA glycosylase and then went through a first 18-cycle PCR with the universal primers M1SS and BC2_uni_R. On the study's bioinformatics: For normalization, 1 million high-quality reads were randomly selected from each sample, with every read carrying a distinct molecular identifier. Reads with shared molecular identifiers were discarded instead of being binned into consensus sequences. MiTCR, set to a Q25 quality threshold and the strictest error-elimination algorithm, was used for CDR3 identification, clonotype clustering and error correction. Lower-bound total TCR beta diversity was estimated with a nonparametric unseen species model using Euler transformation. The public sequencing data were trimmed at Q25 with fastp and processed into clonotypes with MiXCR by TCRdb, which kept only in-frame beta chains. Rows with a matching CDR3 protein are joined into one entry that keeps the most common DNA and genes. TCRdb's processing, not the authors', yielded these V and J calls. Present in this sample are more than 900,000 distinct CDR3 sequences, approximately 25% of which were seen just once. The leading ten clones occupy 0.65% to 0.95% of the sample.

This same sample was also taken into another study, of T cells of mothers and their children. According to the second study: The donors were nine systemically healthy Caucasian individuals, made up of three mothers and their six children. cDNA synthesis consumed the entire amount of extracted RNA, loaded at approximately 1.4 ug RNA in each 15 ul reaction. In the second PCR, sample barcodes and 2-4 random nucleotides were introduced via the M1S primer. More than 9 million TCR beta CDR3 reads were obtained from each mother, and roughly 3 million reads were obtained from each child. TCR recombination output is similarly shaped by thymic selection in related and unrelated pairs, with a minor effect exerted by inherited differences. Normalized repertoire overlap was always found to be slightly, but never significantly, higher in related mother-child pairs than in unrelated mother-child pairs. With a sensitivity of approximately 93 clones per million clonotypes, no persistent microchimeric T cell clones were detected. The study used deep NGS to compare TCR beta repertoires of mothers and children, seeking features distinguishing related mother-child pairs from unrelated individuals. On average, the children were approximately 11 +/- 4 years old, while the mothers were approximately 40 +/- 4 years old. After adapter ligation with NEBNext reagents, the libraries were sequenced on Illumina HiSeq 2000 with 100+100 nt paired-end reads. Mother and child libraries were prepared a month apart and sequenced in separate runs to prevent cross-contamination. For each donor, between roughly 500,000 and 2,200,000 distinct TCR beta clonotypes were identified. Naive TCR beta clonotypes were estimated from low-frequency clonotypes matched to each donor's FACS-determined naive share, without sorting.

The sequenced material came from blood. The TCR sequence derives from a girl aged 2-10 years in good health. The rearrangement joined TRBV29-1 to TRBJ2-1; confidence is insufficient to name the D gene. The nucleotide sequence reads as follows: TGCAGCGTTGATAGGTCCTACAATGAGCAGTTCTTC. Its translation reads: CSVDRSYNEQFF.